A single sample gave rise to the 9 T cell receptor beta chains below, sequenced in a study of T cell repertoires in cytomegalovirus infection. TCRdb reprocessed the reads via MiXCR and lists one record per CDR3 protein. The data contain approximately 990,000 distinct CDR3 sequences, roughly 30% of them singletons. Antigens for these TCRs are unknown. Specimen: cultured CD8+ T cells from PBMCs, collected from culture after CMV antigen stimulation. All receptors derive from a human donor in good health (CMV status not recorded). Some clones in this sample may be carry-over from other donors' samples.

The J gene is TRBJ2-1, the V gene TRBV5-1, with TRBD2 matching over 11 bases. Germline CDR1 is SGHRS and CDR2 is YFSETQ. The CDR3 consists of 13 residues. J gave up 6 bases and V 7 bases, and 3 bases lay outside the gene matches. The CDR3 nucleotides are TGCGCCAGCCAGACTAGCGGGGCCAATGAGCAGTTCTTC. The encoded protein is CASQTSGANEQFF.

The CDR3 loop reads CASIQGENTGELFF. CDR3 coding DNA: TGTGCCAGCATCCAGGGGGAGAACACCGGGGAGCTGTTTTTT. The gene calls are TRBV7-6 and TRBJ2-2, with TRBD1 matching 7 bases. V was pared by 7 bases and J by 1 base, with 3 bases of the junction left unmatched. The CDR3 is 14 amino acids. Germline assignment: CDR1 SGHVS and CDR2 FNYEAQ. Complete variable domain (other parts from reference TRBV7-6 and TRBJ2-2): GAGVSQSPRYKVTKRGQDVALRCDPISGHVSLYWYRQALGQGPEFLTYFNYEAQQDKSGLPNDRFSAERPEGSISTLTIQRTEQRDSAMYRCASIQGENTGELFFGEGSRLTVL.

This clonotype was counted a few times. The chain has TRBV6-6 and TRBJ2-5; 11 nucleotides line up with TRBD2. Germline loops: CDR1 MNHNY, CDR2 SVGAGI (reference sequence). Trimming cost V 10 bases and J 5 bases; bases outside gene matches: 9. This CDR3 is 14 amino acids long. DNA of the CDR3: TGTGCCACCGGGACTAGCGGAACAGGCGAGACCCAGTACTTC. Its protein is CATGTSGTGETQYF.

This clonotype came up many times. The chain has TRBV7-2 and TRBJ1-2; no reliable D call. The CDR3 consists of 13 residues. Between the trimmed V and J ends, which lost 6 bases and 7 bases, there was a span of 15 bases. Germline V gene sequence: CDR1 SGHTA, CDR2 FQGNSA. CDR3 sequence (DNA): TGTGCCAGCAGACAGATAGAGGGAGCTGGCTACACCTTC. Translating it yields CASRQIEGAGYTF.

This clonotype was seen a handful of times. The CDR3 DNA follows: TGCGCCAGCAGCTTGGATAGCGGGGGGGCCTACAATGAGCAGTTCTTC. As protein: CASSLDSGGAYNEQFF. J is TRBJ2-1 and V is TRBV5-1; TRBD2 agrees at 11 bases. Germline loops: CDR1 SGHRS, CDR2 YFSETQ. The CDR3 contains 16 residues. The V gene end was trimmed by 0 bases and the J gene end by 2 bases; junction bases not matched to a gene: 1.

This clonotype has a single count. The J gene is TRBJ2-2, the V gene TRBV6-6; D is uncertain. The V and J ends lost 7 bases and 4 bases respectively, with 7 bases between them. Germline CDR1 reads MNHNY; CDR2 reads SVGAGI (reference sequence). The CDR3 length is 12 residues. In DNA form, the CDR3 reads TGTGCCAGCATTCGTACCACCGGGGAGCTGTTTTTT. It yields the protein CASIRTTGELFF.

The chain links TRBV28 to TRBJ1-5; possible D gene TRBD1, 6 bases. CDR1 MDHEN and CDR2 SYDVKM come from the germline V gene. This CDR3 region has 16 residues. V lost 3 bases to trimming and J lost 0 bases, with 12 bases between them. The CDR3 reads CASSLRGQYSNQPQHF. The CDR3, as DNA: TGTGCCAGCAGTTTGCGCGGACAGTATAGCAATCAGCCCCAGCATTTT. The full variable domain, its missing parts supplied by reference TRBV28 and TRBJ1-5, is DVKVTQSSRYLVKRTGEKVFLECVQDMDHENMFWYRQDPGLGLRLIYFSYDVKMKEKGDIPEGYSVSREKKERFSLILESASTNQTSMYLCASSLRGQYSNQPQHFGDGTRLSIL.

V and J are TRBV2 and TRBJ2-5; weak D call: TRBD2 (5 bases). Germline assignment: CDR1 SNHLY and CDR2 FYNNEI. The CDR3 spans 14 residues. Trimming cost V 4 bases and J 4 bases, with 13 bases left between them. The CDR3, as DNA: TGTGCCAGCAGTGTCCGGTATCGGGGAGAGACCCAGTACTTC. Amino acids: CASSVRYRGETQYF.

This clonotype has a count of ten or more. DNA of the CDR3: TGTGCCAGCACGGGTTGGCGGGGGAGCACAGATACGCAGTATTTT. It translates to CASTGWRGSTDTQYF. The chain combines TRBV7-9 with TRBJ2-3; 7 bases match TRBD2. The V and J ends lost 7 bases and 0 bases, in that order; junction bases with no gene match: 7. This CDR3 is built from 15 residues. CDR1 is SEHNR and CDR2 is FQNEAQ in the germline V gene (reference sequence).